What follows are 8 T cell receptor beta chains derived from one specimen sequenced in a study of T cells in Graves' hyperthyroidism and ophthalmopathy. Amplified regions were TCR beta CDR3 sequences from RNA transcripts. Primed by the HTBI set, a first-round RT-PCR was run on the TCR CDR3. TCRdb called the multiplex PCR reads again in MiXCR, with one record for every CDR3 protein. The profile shows some 800,000 distinct CDR3 sequences, about 38% of them singletons. The sample was blood. The receptors come from a man aged 18 to 29 with Graves' hyperthyroidism.

A single count supports this clonotype. V usage is TRBV2 and J usage is TRBJ2-5, with D unclear. Germline loops: CDR1 SNHLY, CDR2 FYNNEI. CDR3 length: 13 amino acids. V was cut by 8 bases and J by 2 bases, with 12 bases left in between. Written as DNA, the CDR3 is TGTGCCAGCGTTATGGGCAGTCAAGAGACCCAGTACTTC. Its protein is CASVMGSQETQYF.

This clonotype was counted at least ten times. This rearrangement joins TRBV9 to TRBJ1-3; the D is unclear. V was cut by 0 bases and J by 0 bases, with 4 bases left in between. The germline gives CDR1 SGDLS, CDR2 YYNGEE. The CDR3 contains 14 residues. This chain's CDR3 is CASSVETSGNTIYF. CDR3 nucleotides: TGTGCCAGCAGCGTAGAGACCTCTGGAAACACCATATATTTT. The full variable domain, in which reference TRBV9 and TRBJ1-3 provide the parts outside the CDR3, is DSGVTQTPKHLITATGQRVTLRCSPRSGDLSVYWYQQSLDQGLQFLIQYYNGEERAKGNILERFSAQQFPDLHSELNLSSLELGDSALYFCASSVETSGNTIYFGEGSWLTVV.

This clonotype was detected only a few times. The V and J genes are TRBV19 and TRBJ1-5, with 7 bases fitting TRBD1. V trimming: 5 bases; J trimming: 0 bases; junction bases outside the gene matches: 13. CDR3 length: 18 amino acids. From germline, CDR1 is LNHDA and CDR2 SQIVND (reference sequence). As DNA, the CDR3 is TGTGCCAGTAGTTCCTACGACAGGGCCCCTTATAGCAATCAGCCCCAGCATTTT. Protein product: CASSSYDRAPYSNQPQHF. Together with reference TRBV19 and TRBJ1-5, the CDR3 gives the full variable domain: DGGITQSPKYLFRKEGQNVTLSCEQNLNHDAMYWYRQDPGQGLRLIYYSQIVNDFQKGDIAEGYSVSREKKESFPLTVTSAQKNPTAFYLCASSSYDRAPYSNQPQHFGDGTRLSIL.

This chain connects TRBV6-5 to TRBJ2-7; D gene unclear. This CDR3 spans 15 amino acids. V was pared by 6 bases and J by 3 bases, with 18 bases between. Germline-derived CDR1 and CDR2 are MNHEY and SVGAGI. This chain's CDR3 is CASSQEISGGYEQYF. The DNA of the CDR3 is TGTGCCAGCAGCCAAGAGATATCGGGCGGCTACGAGCAGTACTTC.

This chain uses TRBV6-5 with TRBJ1-2, with D possibly TRBD1 on 5 matching bases. V was cut by 5 bases and J by 3 bases, with 10 bases left in between. The CDR3 has 13 amino acids. The germline gives CDR1 MNHEY, CDR2 SVGAGI. CDR3 residues: CASSRDGYYGYTF. CDR3 nucleotides: TGTGCCAGCAGTCGGGACGGATACTATGGCTACACCTTC.

The chain is built from TRBV7-8 and TRBJ2-3; a possible D gene is TRBD1 (5 bases). The V gene's germline CDR1 is SGHVS and CDR2 FQNEAQ. The germline V and J ends were trimmed by 5 bases and 4 bases, with 22 bases remaining between them. CDR3 length: 17 residues. The chain's CDR3 is CASSPFIDSNGPDTQYF. The CDR3 DNA reads TGTGCCAGCAGCCCTTTCATAGACAGTAATGGGCCAGATACGCAGTATTTT.

This clonotype was counted ten times or more. V gene TRBV20-1 combines with J gene TRBJ1-1; D remains ambiguous. The CDR3 extends over 13 amino acids. The V gene's germline CDR1 is DFQATT and CDR2 SNEGSKA (reference sequence). Between the trimmed V and J ends, which lost 3 bases and 1 base, there was a span of 9 bases. The chain's CDR3 is CSASRSQNTEAFF. The DNA of the CDR3 is TGCAGTGCTAGTCGGAGCCAGAACACTGAAGCTTTCTTT.

This clonotype was counted ten times or more. Compared with germline, one end of the junction differs, possibly owing to a read error. The chain joins TRBV19 to TRBJ1-1, with D uncertain. The CDR3 contains 13 residues. Germline V gene data show CDR1 as LNHDA and CDR2 as SQIVND (reference sequence). Here the CDR3 reads CASSIGRGTEAFF. The DNA for the CDR3 is TGTGCCAGTAGCATAGGACGAGGAACTGAGGCTTTCTTT.